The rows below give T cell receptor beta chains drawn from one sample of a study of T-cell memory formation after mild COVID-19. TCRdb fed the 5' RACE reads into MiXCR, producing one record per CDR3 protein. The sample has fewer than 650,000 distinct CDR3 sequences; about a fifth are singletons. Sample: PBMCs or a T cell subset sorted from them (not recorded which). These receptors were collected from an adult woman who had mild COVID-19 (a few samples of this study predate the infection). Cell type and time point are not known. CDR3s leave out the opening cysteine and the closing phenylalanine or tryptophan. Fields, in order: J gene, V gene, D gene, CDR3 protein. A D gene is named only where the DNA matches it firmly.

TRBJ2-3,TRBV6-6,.,ASSYSDPADTQY
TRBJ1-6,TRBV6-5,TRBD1,ASSYTGQGNSPLH
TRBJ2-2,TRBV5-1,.,ASRSPFIGTGELF
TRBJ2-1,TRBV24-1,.,ATSGNVNEQF
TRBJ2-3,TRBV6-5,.,ASSLRTGGDTQY
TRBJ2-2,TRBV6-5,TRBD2,ASSRRVPLAANTGELF
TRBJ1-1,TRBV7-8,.,ASSPGGTPTEAF
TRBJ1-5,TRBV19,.,ASSRSGNQPQH
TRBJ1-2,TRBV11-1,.,ASSQGHRDGYT
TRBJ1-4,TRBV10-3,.,AISEGGASNEKLF
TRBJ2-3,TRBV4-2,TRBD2,ASSQAPWLAGVGTDTQY